This TCR beta chain emerged from a study of cytomegalovirus exposure and HLA in healthy donors (dated by TCRdb to about 2017). Notes on the research overall: In an earlier analysis of under 600 of the donors, 250 to 350 Gb of sequence data and 120 million or so unique TCR beta sequences from 150 million to 200 million T cells were reported. Around 330 gigabases of sequencing data and around 80 million unique TCR sequences made up an early release that covered nearly 650 HLA-typed donors. Of the 300 to 450 genotyped donors, roughly 85% fell in the genetic ancestry cluster associated with self-reported Caucasian donors. The study was designed to test whether signatures of past pathogen exposure could be identified by cataloging public T cell receptors. The study profiled the T cell repertoires of 550 to 700 subjects by immunosequencing and related them to cytomegalovirus serostatus. Along with the roughly 670-subject first cohort, a separate validation cohort of some 130 different subjects was used. High-throughput TCR immunosequencing, statistical association of individual TCRs with disease status, and machine learning were combined to predict cytomegalovirus infection status. A later analysis re-analyzed previously published TCR beta repertoires from 666 donors and added high-resolution HLA genotyping to study TCR occurrence patterns. Rather than using new phenotypic data, the later analysis identified candidate immune exposures from TCR beta sequences and from how often those sequences occurred across donors. An earlier analysis of roughly 580 of the donors used high-throughput TCR beta sequencing to judge whether each TCR beta V gene segment behaved as functional or pseudogenic. Donor age, sex, ethnicity and CMV serostatus were compiled together with the repertoire data. Genome-wide SNP genotypes for about three fifths of the roughly 670 donors were used in a later genetic analysis, which treated that subset as a discovery cohort. All discovery cohort repertoires had been generated using a single sequencing platform. HLA typing included class I and class II loci at four-digit resolution. The number of typed donors differed by locus: about 620-630 for A, B, C, DRB1 and DQB1; some 500 for DQA1; 606 for DPA1; and about 470 for DPB1. A handful of DR-DQ haplotypes were handled as single units for association and clustering because linkage in the cohort was strong. Among about 400 genotyped donors of the cohort, an average of about 240,000 unique TCR beta nucleotide sequences was sequenced per donor, of which 15% to 20% were non-productive. Points the paper makes about the study in general: In a later analysis, most CMV-associated TCR beta chains were found to appear HLA-restricted, with HLA associations seemingly driven largely by CMV exposure. The 87-base-pair reads could not distinguish some IMGT-functional V segments, including TRBV6-2 and TRBV6-3, so those segments were excluded. Correlated functional status among segregating V segments might reflect linkage disequilibrium, but an unknown experimental factor could not be ruled out. A further reported finding was that TCR beta sequences accurately predicted the HLA-A and HLA-B alleles for most subjects in the first cohort. In both the original and validation cohorts, the classifier was reported to diagnose cytomegalovirus status with high specificity and sensitivity. When HLA alleles, especially DR and DQ, strongly co-occurred, attributing TCR associations to individual alleles was difficult. Presence/absence analyses assumed roughly uniform sequencing depth across donors, an assumption that may not hold. Because some donors lacked HLA typing at each locus, the association tests relied only on the typed subset. In a later analysis, several top co-occurrence clusters were reported to appear linked to parvovirus B19, influenza, CMV and Epstein-Barr virus. Compared with equally common non-associated chains, HLA-associated TCR beta chains in a later analysis were more clonally expanded and had lower generation probabilities. In vitro tests confirmed that a few of the cytomegalovirus-associated TCR beta chains recognize cytomegalovirus antigens. Compared with the roughly 670-donor mean, donors in an Asian-associated ancestry cluster had fewer N-insertions in productive TCRs, according to a later genetic analysis. According to a later analysis, TCR association rates differed among HLA loci, with DRB1 alleles showing the most associated TCRs and HLA-C alleles showing the fewest. Across donors, most TCR sequences were observed very rarely, whereas some public TCRs were present in many individuals. The earlier analysis of nearly 600 of the donors excluded roughly 17 rarely observed V segments, including chromosome 9 orphons, because counts were too low. This cohort had only TCR beta chains sequenced, and the lack of alpha or paired-chain data limited which features could be detected. For the cohort, immune exposure information was limited to CMV serostatus. A later genetic analysis associated a missense DCLRE1C variant with V-gene and J-gene trimming of TCR beta chains, and an independent cohort replicated the association. In an earlier analysis of approximately 590 of the donors, most TCR beta V segments were observed in productive rearrangements about 90% or about 30% of the time, broadly matching IMGT annotations. Specific HLA alleles were associated with more than 15,000 TCR beta sequences at a false discovery rate of 0.05 in a later analysis. A cluster of highly shared sequence variants was judged likely to represent a technical artifact of the sequencing pipeline. According to the authors, the approach could potentially be generalized to other disease states and immunological phenotypes. The study gave a list of roughly 150 TCR beta chains associated with cytomegalovirus.

The library relied on the immunoSEQ multiplex PCR assay. A mixture of 60 forward primers for TCR Vbeta segments and 13 reverse primers for TCR Jbeta segments was used in the multiplex PCR. A multiplex PCR assay on genomic DNA amplified the CDR3 region of rearranged TCR beta genes. The Illumina HiSeq System was used to sequence the amplified TCR beta libraries as 87-base-pair reads. For the original study's pipeline: In a later analysis, some 80 million unique TCR beta chains were counted across the roughly 610 repertoires, and approximately 9.9 million of these chains were shared by at least two donors. A nearest-neighbor algorithm error-corrected the raw reads and collapsed the reads into unique sequences, merging closely related sequences to remove PCR and sequencing errors. To assign V, D and J gene segments, CDR3 sequences were aligned to IMGT reference sequences. For a sequence to be retained, a match of at least six nucleotides to both a V gene segment and a J gene segment was required. Rearrangements were classified as productive when the CDR3 lacked stop codons and remained in frame with V and J, and all other rearrangements were classified as non-productive. CDR3 was defined by IMGT convention, running from the second conserved V-encoded cysteine to the conserved J-encoded phenylalanine. The earlier analysis of about 500 of the donors excluded sequences that lacked an unambiguous match to a single V gene segment. In an earlier analysis of 587 of the donors, a V segment was called functional when productive rearrangements were above 56.7%, and segregating when the standard deviation between donors exceeded 5%. To diagnose cytomegalovirus status from the catalog of TCR beta chain sequences, a statistical classification framework was built. V and J gene assignment, in a later analysis, came from comparing TCR nucleotide sequences with IMGT/GENE-DB human TR gene sequences. The TCRdist pipeline was used in a later analysis to assign CDR3 sequences and most-parsimonious VDJ recombination scenarios. In a later analysis, every TCR beta chain was defined by the combination of its CDR3 amino acid sequence and its V-gene family, and reads without a unique V-gene family were dropped. In a later analysis, several hundred highly shared, low-generation-probability nucleotide sequences were removed to address suspected cross-contamination and a sequencing artifact. For each public chain, a later analysis derived a clonal expansion index from normalized ranks of inferred template counts within each repertoire. In a later analysis, generation probabilities were computed with a VDJ recombination model fitted to out-of-frame rearrangements, and the resulting probabilities were checked against IGoR. Hypergeometric tests were used in a later analysis to score TCR-TCR, TCR-HLA and TCR-CMV co-occurrence, with a repertoire-size bias correction applied to the TCR pairs. To estimate false discovery rates, a later analysis permuted the HLA or CMV assignments 20 times. A later analysis grouped co-occurring TCRs with DBSCAN, adding TCRdist sequence similarity when clustering within HLA-allele-positive subsets. Repertoires with fewer than 30,000 or more than 120,000 public chains, plus five repertoires with anomalous nucleotide sharing, were excluded from co-occurrence clustering. Here the immuneACCESS table is served through TCRdb, limited to in-frame sequences with V and J called. Missing clones are a known gap in these copies; in checked studies unresolved V genes cover under half, and the rest lacks a known reason. That table supplies the V and J calls and clone size; D and trimming were determined from the DNA. The sample table records more than 100,000 clones; roughly 79% of these occur just once. Jointly, the top ten make up around 1.5% of the sample.

In regard to this clone: Its antigen specificity is not known. The input lacks base qualities; no much larger clone sits a single base away.

The germline V gene provides CDR1 SQVTM and CDR2 ANQGSEA. Including cysteine and phenylalanine, the CDR3 has 13 amino acids. CDR3 DNA is the only sequence kept; it has 39 bases, read in frame from the first base. V drops 2 bases and J drops 4 bases, leaving 11 bases in between. In total, 600 or so healthy bone marrow donors made up the cohort. At the time of sampling, all cohort members were nominally healthy, though unrecorded immune exposures were likely present. The donor was CMV seronegative and was included in the group of several hundred seronegative cohort members. A peripheral blood sample was provided by each donor, and peripheral blood mononuclear cells were used for TCR beta sequencing. Genomic DNA was extracted from the blood cell samples with the Qiagen DNeasy Blood Extraction Kit.

Material: PBMCs. The receptor chain draws on TRBV29-1 and TRBJ1-2, and perhaps TRBD1 as D gene, on 5 matching bases. This receptor was obtained from a woman younger than 35 in good health and CMV-seronegative. The CDR3 protein: CSVENRRGYGYTF. Read as DNA, the sequence is TGCAGCGTTGAAAACAGGAGGGGCTATGGCTACACCTTC.